This TCR beta chain was identified during a study of T cell responses to AZD1222 COVID-19 vaccine. The table came from immunoSEQ multiplex PCR; TCRdb's copy has only in-frame clones and leaves some out. The sample has about 78,000 clones; roughly 88% are singletons. The CDR3 has 16 residues. Germline V gene sequence: CDR1 KGHDR, CDR2 SFDVKD. The V gene end was trimmed by 4 bases and the J gene end by 9 bases; junction bases not matched to a gene: 7. Findings and caveats of the study: Reports indicate that nearly half of spike-specific TCRs are directed at unmutated variant regions. Regions 160-218 and 743-854 held dominance among vaccine-associated CD4 TCRs, which spanned spike. Clonal diversity was possibly underestimated, and white British individuals and females predominated among donors.

This clone has a single count. Its antigen is still unknown. This sequence joins TRBV24-1 and TRBJ2-3; 15 bases are shared with TRBD2. This clonotype was sampled from an adult who received the AZD1222 COVID-19 vaccine. This sample comprised peripheral blood, obtained 28 days after the second AZD1222 dose. Here the CDR3 DNA reads TGTGCCACCAGTGACTCCGGACTAGCGGGGGGGGAAACGCAGTATTTT. Translated, it gives CATSDSGLAGGETQYF.